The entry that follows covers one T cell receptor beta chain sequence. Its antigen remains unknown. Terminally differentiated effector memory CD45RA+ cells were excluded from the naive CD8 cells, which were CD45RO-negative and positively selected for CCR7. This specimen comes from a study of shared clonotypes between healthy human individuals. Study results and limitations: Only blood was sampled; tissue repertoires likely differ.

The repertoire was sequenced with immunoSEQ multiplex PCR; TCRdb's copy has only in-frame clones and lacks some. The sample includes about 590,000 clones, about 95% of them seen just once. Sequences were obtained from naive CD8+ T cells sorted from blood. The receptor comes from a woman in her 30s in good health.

The CDR3 region is CASSLGDRSNTEAFF. For the CDR3, the DNA is TGTGCCAGCAGCTTAGGGGACAGGTCGAACACTGAAGCTTTCTTT. The rearrangement uses TRBV7-9 and TRBJ1-1; 8 positions agree with TRBD1. Per the germline V gene, CDR1 is SEHNR and CDR2 is FQNEAQ (reference sequence). The V segment lost 1 base and the J segment 1 base; nucleotides outside the gene matches: 2. The CDR3 has 15 residues.